These T cell receptor beta chains were read from a single sample in a study of T cell repertoires in cytomegalovirus infection. Via MiXCR, TCRdb re-called the reads, giving one row per CDR3 protein. The sample shows about 740,000 distinct CDR3 sequences, around 31% of them seen only once. The antigens for these receptors are not known. The sample in question was cultured PBMCs, obtained from culture after CMV antigen stimulation. These receptors originate from a human donor in good health (CMV status not recorded). Some clones in this sample may be carry-over from other donors' samples. CDR3s include the opening cysteine and the closing phenylalanine or tryptophan. The order of the fields is V gene, clone size, J gene, D gene, CDR3 DNA, CDR3 protein. The D gene is left open where the match is weak. Expanded clones are given a class, and other clones once, few, many or no size at all.

TRBV6-1	few	TRBJ2-1	-	TGTGCCAGCAGGCCCCAGGGAGGTACCTACAATGAGCAGTTCTTC	CASRPQGGTYNEQFF
TRBV7-2	-	TRBJ2-7	-	TGTGCCAGCAGCTTCGGGCTAGGGGGTGAGCAGTACTTC	CASSFGLGGEQYF
TRBV6-1	few	TRBJ2-7	TRBD2	TGTGCCAGCACCCCAGCGGCGGGAGAGCCCTACGAGCAGTACTTC	CASTPAAGEPYEQYF
TRBV29-1	once	TRBJ1-4	TRBD1	TGCAGCGCCTATGACAGGGGGAAGGAAAAACTGTTTTTT	CSAYDRGKEKLFF
TRBV11-2	-	TRBJ1-5	TRBD1	TGTGCCAGCAGCCCGAGGACAGGGAGCAATCAGCCCCAGCATTTT	CASSPRTGSNQPQHF
TRBV12-3/TRBV12-4	-	TRBJ1-5	-	TGTGCCAGCAGGCAGGCCCGCGGGCCCCAGCATTTT	CASRQARGPQHF
TRBV6-1	few	TRBJ2-7	-	TGTGCCAGCCCCAGAGAGGGGGCGGGGGAGCAGTACTTC	CASPREGAGEQYF
TRBV28	-	TRBJ2-1	-	TGTGCCAGCAGTTCCAAATCCCCGTTTCCTCGGTTCTTC	CASSSKSPFPRFF
TRBV6-1	-	TRBJ2-7	TRBD1	TGTGCCAGCAGTGGGACAGGGACTGCAGACGAGCAGTACTTC	CASSGTGTADEQYF
TRBV20-1	few	TRBJ2-1	TRBD2	TGCAGTGCTAGTCATCGCGGGACTAACAATGAGCAGTTCTTC	CSASHRGTNNEQFF
TRBV7-2	many	TRBJ1-1	-	TGTGCCAGCAGCTTAGTTGCGGATGGGACTGAAGCTTTCTTT	CASSLVADGTEAFF
TRBV19	-	TRBJ1-1	-	TGTGCCAGTAGTACCACAGGGACGACTGAAGCTTTCTTT	CASSTTGTTEAFF
TRBV29-1	few	TRBJ2-7	TRBD1	TGCAGCGTTGCTGGGACAGCAACCTACGAGCAGTACTTC	CSVAGTATYEQYF
TRBV7-2	many	TRBJ2-3	-	TGTGCCAGCAGCCGTATGGATATAGCGTCAGATACGCAGTATTTT	CASSRMDIASDTQYF
TRBV7-2	many	TRBJ1-1	-	TGTGCCAGCAGCCCTAGGCCCCAGCCAGCAGGGGTTTACACTGAAGCTTTCTTT	CASSPRPQPAGVYTEAFF
TRBV4-3	few	TRBJ1-2	-	TGCGCCAGCAGCCAACCCGGGACAACAAGACGAGGCTACACCTTC	CASSQPGTTRRGYTF
TRBV27	-	TRBJ2-7	-	TGTGCCAGCAGTTTATTGCGCCGGGTGGGGGGCGGGTACGAGCAGTACTTC	CASSLLRRVGGGYEQYF
TRBV7-2	-	TRBJ2-1	-	TGTGCCAGCAGCATCCGGACCCCGCCTTTGTTCTTC	CASSIRTPPLFF
TRBV2	few	TRBJ2-3	TRBD2	TGTGCCAGCAGTCCTACGGGGGGGCCCACAGATACGCAGTATTTT	CASSPTGGPTDTQYF
TRBV28	few	TRBJ1-2	-	TGTGCCAGCACTAGTTTGCTGGACTATGGCTACACCTTC	CASTSLLDYGYTF
TRBV6-2/TRBV6-3	-	TRBJ1-2	-	TGTGCCAGCAGGCGGAGGCCTAGTAACTATGGCTACACCTTC	CASRRRPSNYGYTF
TRBV11-2	-	TRBJ2-3	-	TGTGCCAGCAGGGACAACCGGGGCCCCAGAGCGTATACGCAGTATTTT	CASRDNRGPRAYTQYF
TRBV28	-	TRBJ1-5	TRBD1	TGTGCCAGCAGTTTACGGCAGGGACAGGCGTATAGCAATCAGCCCCAGCATTTT	CASSLRQGQAYSNQPQHF